Below, 32 T cell receptor beta chains from the same sample are listed, as sequenced in a study of T cell responses to AZD1222 COVID-19 vaccine. Some clones are missing from TCRdb's copy, which holds only in-frame ones; the method was immunoSEQ multiplex PCR. Of around 170,000 clones in the sample, about 90% were seen once. The sequencing used peripheral blood, collected 28 days after the second AZD1222 dose. Every receptor here comes from an adult who received the AZD1222 COVID-19 vaccine.

The chain uses TRBV9 and TRBJ2-1, with D maybe TRBD2 (5 bases). Germline loops: CDR1 SGDLS, CDR2 YYNGEE. This CDR3 is built from 14 residues. Trimming pared 0 bases from V and 3 bases from J, leaving 7 bases between. The CDR3 region is CASSVASSYNEQFF. CDR3 DNA: TGTGCCAGCAGCGTAGCTAGCAGCTACAATGAGCAGTTCTTC.

The chain has TRBV7-9 and TRBJ2-1; possible D gene TRBD2, 6 bases. The CDR3 is made up of 12 amino acids. V was clipped by 5 bases and J by 9 bases, with 11 bases between them. Germline values: CDR1 SEHNR, CDR2 FQNEAQ (reference sequence). CDR3 nucleotides: TGTGCCAGCAGCCTACTAGCAGGTGAGCAGTTCTTC. It translates to CASSLLAGEQFF. The full variable domain, rest sourced from reference TRBV7-9 and TRBJ2-1, is DTGVSQNPRHKITKRGQNVTFRCDPISEHNRLYWYRQTLGQGPEFLTYFQNEAQLEKSRLLSDRFSAERPKGSFSTLEIQRTEQGDSAMYLCASSLLAGEQFFGPGTRLTVL.

This clone was recorded only once. The chain couples TRBV19 to TRBJ2-6, with D perhaps TRBD1 (6 bases). CDR1 and CDR2 (germline): LNHDA, SQIVND (reference sequence). This CDR3 comprises 15 residues. V lost 5 bases and J lost 2, with 10 bases in between. CDR3 residues: CASSAQGPGANVLTF. As DNA, the CDR3 is TGTGCCAGTAGTGCACAGGGACCTGGGGCCAACGTCCTGACTTTC.

The chain combines TRBV9 with TRBJ1-3; the D gene is possibly TRBD1 (5 bases). The germline gives CDR1 SGDLS, CDR2 YYNGEE. This CDR3 has 15 amino acids. The germline V and J ends were trimmed by 0 bases and 3 bases, with 10 bases remaining between them. Here the CDR3 reads CASSVEGGVGNTIYF. DNA of the CDR3: TGTGCCAGCAGCGTAGAAGGAGGGGTTGGAAACACCATATATTTT.

V gene TRBV19 combines with J gene TRBJ2-5; tentative D call: TRBD2 (5 bases). Trimming took off 8 bases at V and 4 bases at J, with 8 bases between the two ends. The CDR3 has 11 residues. Germline V gene lookup returns CDR1 LNHDA and CDR2 SQIVND (reference sequence). The CDR3 bases are TGTGCCAGTGGACTGCGAGAGACCCAGTACTTC. Residues: CASGLRETQYF. The full variable domain, its missing parts supplied by reference TRBV19 and TRBJ2-5, is DGGITQSPKYLFRKEGQNVTLSCEQNLNHDAMYWYRQDPGQGLRLIYYSQIVNDFQKGDIAEGYSVSREKKESFPLTVTSAQKNPTAFYLCASGLRETQYFGPGTRLLVL.

V gene TRBV4-1 combines with J gene TRBJ2-7; 9 bases fit TRBD1. The germline gives CDR1 MGHRA, CDR2 YSYEKL. The CDR3 sequence is 15 residues long. Losses at the gene ends were 4 bases for V and 3 bases for J; bases not matched to a gene: 7. The CDR3: CASSPLQGALYEQYF. The CDR3 DNA is TGCGCCAGCAGCCCCTTACAGGGGGCCCTCTACGAGCAGTACTTC.

This chain uses TRBV5-6 with TRBJ1-2; D call uncertain. This CDR3 comprises 13 residues. Germline V CDR1 and CDR2: SGHDT, YYEEEE. V lost 0 bases and J 6 bases, leaving 9 bases between the germline ends. CDR3 coding DNA: TGTGCCAGCAGCTTGGCCGGGGTGGATGGCTACACCTTC. As protein: CASSLAGVDGYTF.

The V call is TRBV2, the J call TRBJ2-1; the D gene is possibly TRBD1 (5 bases). The CDR3 covers 14 residues. V lost 8 bases, J lost 0 bases, and 11 bases lay in between. Germline CDR1 and CDR2: SNHLY and FYNNEI. This CDR3 reads CASSKGPSYNEQFF. The CDR3 nucleotides are TGTGCCAGCTCTAAGGGGCCCTCCTACAATGAGCAGTTCTTC.

The chain combines TRBV27 with TRBJ2-3, with a possible D match to TRBD2 (5 bases). The CDR3 runs 16 residues. Germline V gene sequence: CDR1 MNHEY, CDR2 SMNVEV (reference sequence). Trimming shortened V by 4 bases and J by 2 bases, and 16 bases separated the two germline ends. The CDR3 DNA reads TGTGCCAGCAGTTGGGGTCCTAGCTTTATCACAGATACGCAGTATTTT. Translated, it gives CASSWGPSFITDTQYF.

The rearrangement links TRBV7-9 to TRBJ2-5, with 12 bases fitting TRBD2. J gave up 5 bases and V 4 bases, and 5 bases lay outside the gene matches. Germline CDR1 and CDR2: SEHNR and FQNEAQ (reference sequence). The CDR3 has 15 residues. The CDR3 sequence: CASSWTSGILETQYF. The CDR3 bases are TGTGCCAGCAGCTGGACTAGCGGGATTTTGGAGACCCAGTACTTC.

The CDR3 protein is CASSSTRGPEQYF. Here the CDR3 DNA reads TGTGCCAGCAGCTCCACGAGGGGCCCCGAGCAGTACTTC. The chain couples TRBV7-8 to TRBJ2-7; D tentatively fits TRBD1 or TRBD2 (5 bases each). Trimming removed 4 bases from V and 6 bases from J, with 13 bases in between. The CDR3 contains 13 residues. The germline V gene has CDR1 SGHVS and CDR2 FQNEAQ.

The V and J genes are TRBV28 and TRBJ1-6; TRBD1 matches 10 bases. J gave up 0 bases and V 4 bases, and 9 bases lay outside the gene matches. This CDR3 comprises 19 residues. CDR1 MDHEN and CDR2 SYDVKM come from the germline V gene. CDR3 amino acids: CASSYLRRTGGSYNSPLHF. In DNA form, the CDR3 reads TGTGCCAGCAGTTACCTGAGAAGGACAGGGGGCTCCTATAATTCACCCCTCCACTTT.

This rearrangement joins TRBV6-9 to TRBJ1-4, with 9 bases that match TRBD1. Germline CDR1 and CDR2: MNHGY and SVAAGI. CDR3 size: 16 residues. J gave up 4 bases and V 3 bases, and 6 bases lay outside the gene matches. CDR3 region: CASSYFWTGDNEKLFF. Here the CDR3 DNA reads TGTGCCAGCAGTTACTTTTGGACAGGGGATAATGAAAAACTGTTTTTT.

The chain employs TRBV18 and TRBJ1-2, with D perhaps matching TRBD1 (6 bases). This CDR3 is built from 15 residues. The V gene's germline CDR1 is KGHSH and CDR2 LQKENI. V was trimmed by 0 bases and J by 3 bases, leaving 11 bases between them. This CDR3 reads CASSPPSKGDYGYTF. For the CDR3, the DNA is TGTGCCAGCTCACCACCTTCCAAGGGGGACTATGGCTACACCTTC.

The chain joins TRBV6-5 to TRBJ2-2; D is ambiguous. Germline CDR1 reads MNHEY; CDR2 reads SVGAGI. There are 13 residues in the CDR3. The V and J ends lost 8 bases and 6 bases respectively, with 13 bases between them. CDR3 in DNA: TGTGCCAGCCACCGAGTTGGGCCCGGGGAGCTGTTTTTT. Translation gives CASHRVGPGELFF.

Worth noting for this clone: This CDR3 is also generated by other DNA sequences in the sample. The V and J genes are TRBV18 and TRBJ2-7; no firm D call. V gave up 0 bases and J gave up 3 bases, with 15 bases separating them. Germline V gives CDR1 KGHSH, CDR2 LQKENI. The CDR3 is 16 amino acids. The CDR3 loop reads CASSPPNKELGYEQYF. The CDR3 nucleotides are TGTGCCAGCTCACCACCTAATAAAGAGTTAGGCTACGAGCAGTACTTC. The variable domain in full, completed from reference TRBV18 and TRBJ2-7, reads NAGVMQNPRHLVRRRGQEARLRCSPMKGHSHVYWYRQLPEEGLKFMVYLQKENIIDESGMPKERFSAEFPKEGPSILRIQQVVRGDSAAYFCASSPPNKELGYEQYFGPGTRLTVT.

This chain uses TRBV7-2 with TRBJ1-1, with D perhaps matching TRBD1 (6 bases). The CDR3 is 14 residues long. Germline V CDR1 and CDR2: SGHTA, FQGNSA. Deletions cut 4 bases from V and 6 bases from J, with 15 bases between. CDR3 nucleotide sequence: TGTGCCAGCAGCTACGACAGGCGGCCCTCTGAAGCTTTCTTT. Translated, it gives CASSYDRRPSEAFF. Looking up the rest from reference TRBV7-2 and TRBJ1-1 gives the full variable domain: GAGVSQSPSNKVTEKGKDVELRCDPISGHTALYWYRQSLGQGLEFLIYFQGNSAPDKSGLPSDRFSAERTGGSVSTLTIQRTQQEDSAVYLCASSYDRRPSEAFFGQGTRLTVV.

The chain links TRBV2 to TRBJ2-3, with 8 bases aligning to TRBD2. In germline, CDR1 is SNHLY, CDR2 FYNNEI. The V gene end was trimmed by 2 bases and the J gene end by 6 bases; junction bases not matched to a gene: 4. CDR3 length equals 14 residues. DNA for the CDR3: TGTGCCAGCAGTGAACGTCGGGGGGGCGATACGCAGTATTTT. It encodes CASSERRGGDTQYF.

V usage is TRBV9 and J usage is TRBJ2-5; 8 positions agree with TRBD2. V lost 0 bases and J lost 5; bases outside the gene matches: 6. The CDR3 totals 15 residues. The germline V gene has CDR1 SGDLS and CDR2 YYNGEE. CDR3 nucleotide sequence: TGTGCCAGCAGCGTAGCGGGAGGGCCGAGGGAGACCCAGTACTTC. It codes for CASSVAGGPRETQYF.

The chain combines TRBV28 with TRBJ1-4; perhaps TRBD1 as D (5 bases). Trimming removed 7 bases at V and 4 bases at J, with 13 bases between. Germline CDR1 reads MDHEN; CDR2 reads SYDVKM. This CDR3 is built from 14 residues. The CDR3: CASNLGLINEKLFF. Here the CDR3 DNA reads TGTGCCAGCAACTTGGGACTGATTAATGAAAAACTGTTTTTT.

The chain joins TRBV18 to TRBJ1-2; TRBD1 might be the D (6 bases). This CDR3 is 13 amino acids long. The germline V and J ends were trimmed by 0 bases and 6 bases, with 8 bases remaining between them. Germline V gene data show CDR1 as KGHSH and CDR2 as LQKENI. The CDR3 region has the DNA TGTGCCAGCTCACCACCGGGGGCGGATGGCTACACCTTC. Protein sequence: CASSPPGADGYTF.

The CDR3 DNA sequence: TGTGCCAGCAGTCCCACCCCCGGGACTAGCGGAGTCGCGAACACCGGGGAGCTGTTTTTT. Translated, it gives CASSPTPGTSGVANTGELFF. The V gene is TRBV27, the J gene TRBJ2-2; 11 nucleotides agree with TRBD2. The CDR3 totals 20 residues. CDR1 is MNHEY, CDR2 SMNVEV, per germline (reference sequence). V lost 5 bases and J lost 0; bases outside the gene matches: 14.

The gene calls are TRBV6-2 or TRBV6-3 and TRBJ2-2; TRBD2 agrees at 10 bases. CDR3 length: 17 amino acids. Germline CDR1 reads MNHEY; CDR2 reads SVGEGT. With 2 bases clipped from V and 5 bases from J, the junction kept 8 bases outside the gene matches. CDR3 sequence: CASSYGAGGRYTGELFF. In nucleotides, the CDR3 is TGTGCCAGCAGTTACGGAGCGGGGGGGCGGTATACCGGGGAGCTGTTTTTT.

The CDR3 here is CSVGETDDQPQHF. The CDR3 DNA follows: TGCAGCGTTGGAGAGACGGATGATCAGCCCCAGCATTTT. This chain links TRBV29-1 with TRBJ1-5, with D unresolved. The length of the CDR3 is 13 residues. Germline V gene lookup returns CDR1 SQVTM and CDR2 ANQGSEA. V lost 4 bases to trimming and J lost 5 bases, with 12 bases between them.

The V and J genes are TRBV3-1 (or the pseudogene TRBV3-2) and TRBJ2-1; tentatively, D is TRBD1 (5 bases). The V gene lost 5 bases and the J gene lost 4 bases, with 12 bases spanning the gap. CDR1 is LGHDT, CDR2 YNNKEL, per germline (reference sequence). This CDR3 has 14 amino acids. In DNA, the CDR3 is TGTGCCAGCAGCTTGCAGGGTGTGTACAATGAGCAGTTCTTC. Encoded protein: CASSLQGVYNEQFF.

This rearrangement joins TRBV2 to TRBJ1-1; perhaps TRBD1 as D (6 bases). The CDR3 totals 15 residues. Trimming pared 4 bases from V and 1 base from J, leaving 13 bases between. Germline CDR1 is SNHLY and CDR2 is FYNNEI. CDR3 in DNA: TGTGCCAGCAGTGTTGGGGGGCGCGGGAACACTGAAGCTTTCTTT. Residues: CASSVGGRGNTEAFF.

The J gene is TRBJ1-6, the V gene TRBV10-3; 7 nucleotides match TRBD1. In germline, CDR1 is ENHRY, CDR2 SYGVKD. The CDR3 covers 15 residues. V dropped 6 bases and J dropped 4; count of bases not matched to a gene: 6. CDR3 amino acids: CAIRSETGYNSPLHF. CDR3 nucleotide sequence: TGTGCCATCAGAAGCGAGACAGGGTATAATTCACCCCTCCACTTT.

The V and J genes are TRBV4-1 and TRBJ2-3, with D possibly matching TRBD1 (7 bases). V was trimmed by 0 bases and J by 6 bases, leaving 16 bases between them. This CDR3 region has 16 residues. The V gene's germline CDR1 is MGHRA and CDR2 YSYEKL. The CDR3 DNA is TGCGCCAGCAGCCAAGATGGTGCAGGGGGAGGCGATACGCAGTATTTT. This encodes CASSQDGAGGGDTQYF.

This CDR3 is CAWSHRGKGVTMNTEAFF. CDR3 DNA sequence: TGTGCCTGGAGCCACCGAGGGAAGGGGGTCACCATGAACACTGAAGCTTTCTTT. The chain carries TRBV30 and TRBJ1-1, with D possibly being TRBD1 (6 bases). CDR1 and CDR2 from the germline V gene are GTSNPN and SVGIG (reference sequence). Trimming removed 3 bases at V and 0 bases at J, with 23 bases between. The CDR3 has 18 amino acids.

The chain employs TRBV10-3 and TRBJ2-3, with TRBD1 identical over 10 bases. Trimming at V came to 6 bases and at J to 4 bases, leaving 1 base not matched to a gene. In germline, CDR1 is ENHRY, CDR2 SYGVKD. This CDR3 is 13 amino acids long. Written as DNA, the CDR3 is TGTGCCATCAGGGGGACAGGGGCAGATACGCAGTATTTT. Its translation is CAIRGTGADTQYF.

The rearrangement uses TRBV4-3 and TRBJ1-2; 7 positions match TRBD1. Germline CDR1 LGHNA, CDR2 YSLEER. V was clipped by 1 base and J by 8 bases; unmatched bases: 4. The CDR3 is 13 amino acids. The CDR3 region is CASSQGQGVGYTF. The DNA for the CDR3 is TGCGCCAGCAGCCAAGGACAGGGAGTGGGCTACACCTTC.

V usage is TRBV4-3 and J usage is TRBJ2-2, with a possible D match to TRBD2 (7 bases). The germline CDR1 and CDR2 sequences are LGHNA and YSLEER. This CDR3 contains 16 residues. Trimming stripped 1 base from V and 5 bases from J, with 14 bases between. CDR3 DNA: TGCGCCAGCAGCCAAGTAGGGGAGGGGGGAACCGGGGAGCTGTTTTTT. It translates to CASSQVGEGGTGELFF.